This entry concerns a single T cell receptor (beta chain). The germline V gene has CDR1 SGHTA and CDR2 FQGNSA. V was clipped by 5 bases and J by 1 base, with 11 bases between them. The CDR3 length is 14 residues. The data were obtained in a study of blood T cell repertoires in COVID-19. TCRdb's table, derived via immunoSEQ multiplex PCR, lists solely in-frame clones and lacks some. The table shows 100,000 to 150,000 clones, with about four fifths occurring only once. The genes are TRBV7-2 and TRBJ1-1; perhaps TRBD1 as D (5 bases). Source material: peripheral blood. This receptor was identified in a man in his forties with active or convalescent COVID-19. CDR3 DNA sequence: TGTGCCAGCAGCGAGTGGGGGGGGAACACTGAAGCTTTCTTT. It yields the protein CASSEWGGNTEAFF. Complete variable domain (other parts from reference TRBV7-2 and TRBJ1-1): GAGVSQSPSNKVTEKGKDVELRCDPISGHTALYWYRQSLGQGLEFLIYFQGNSAPDKSGLPSDRFSAERTGGSVSTLTIQRTQQEDSAVYLCASSEWGGNTEAFFGQGTRLTVV.